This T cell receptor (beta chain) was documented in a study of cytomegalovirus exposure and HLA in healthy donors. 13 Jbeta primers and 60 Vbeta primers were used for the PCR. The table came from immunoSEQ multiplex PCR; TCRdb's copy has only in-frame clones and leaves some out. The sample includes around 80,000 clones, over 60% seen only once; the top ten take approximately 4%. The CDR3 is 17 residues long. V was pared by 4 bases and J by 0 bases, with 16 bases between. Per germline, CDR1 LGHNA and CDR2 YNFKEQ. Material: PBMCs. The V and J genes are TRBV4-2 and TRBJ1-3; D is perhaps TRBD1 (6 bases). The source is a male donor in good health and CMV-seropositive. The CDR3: CASSLTGTPSSGNTIYF. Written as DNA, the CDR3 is TGTGCCAGCAGCCTAACCGGGACACCGAGCTCTGGAAACACCATATATTTT.